This T cell receptor (beta chain) was recovered during a study of T cell changes during pregnancy in multiple sclerosis. This table comes from immunoSEQ multiplex PCR, and its TCRdb copy is limited to in-frame clones, with some not included. The sample lists over 80,000 clones, over 75% occurring once. The V gene's germline CDR1 is MDHEN and CDR2 SYDVKM. The CDR3 spans 10 residues. This sample comprised peripheral blood, obtained in the second trimester of pregnancy. The source of this sequence is a female donor in good health, enrolled as a control in a pregnancy study. This rearrangement joins TRBV28 to TRBJ2-7; 10 bases map to TRBD2. The chain's CDR3 is CATSGYEQYF. CDR3 DNA: TGTGCGACTAGCGGGTACGAGCAGTACTTC.